What follows describes a single T cell receptor beta chain. Antigen specificity is unknown. The data were taken from a study of CD8+CD57+ T cells in acquired aplastic anemia. Across the whole study: Mean DNA quantity obtained from sorted CD4+ and CD8+ cells was 3 to 4 ug. General study findings and limits: The study identified almost 30 CD8+ CDR3 sequences shared by patients and controls. With respect to CD8+ Simpson's diversity, patients and controls did not differ significantly.

Genomic DNA templated the TCR beta VDJ and CDR3 profiling. Via MiXCR, TCRdb re-called the reads, giving one row per CDR3 protein. The table records more than 250,000 distinct CDR3 sequences, 55% to 60% of them present only once. Sequences were obtained from sorted CD4+, CD8+, or CD8+CD57+ T cells (not recorded which) from PBMCs. The TCR originated in a human donor with severe aplastic anemia or a healthy control (not recorded which).

The chain's CDR3 is CSATALQALTYEQFF. The CDR3 DNA reads TGCAGTGCTACGGCTCTACAAGCCTTGACCTATGAGCAGTTCTTC. The chain couples TRBV20-1 to TRBJ2-1, with no clear D. The CDR3 runs to 15 residues. Looked up from germline, CDR1 is DFQATT and CDR2 is SNEGSKA (reference sequence). Trimming stripped 4 bases from V and 8 bases from J, with 21 bases between.